A selection of T cell receptor beta chains follows, all from one sample in a study of cytomegalovirus exposure and HLA in healthy donors. Repertoires were generated with immunoSEQ multiplex PCR, while TCRdb's copy carries only in-frame clones and drops some. The repertoire holds 90,000 to 110,000 clones, with 76% as singletons. The sequenced sample consisted of PBMCs. The receptors come from a man in his forties or fifties in good health and CMV-seropositive. Each CDR3 is given with its conserved first and last residue. Fields, in order: V gene, D gene, clone size, J gene, CDR3 protein, CDR3 DNA. The D gene is left open where the match is weak. The size field is filled for only some rows; it gives once, few, many or a size class.

>TRBV7-9|NA|NA|TRBJ2-7
CASSNTGGEQYF
TGTGCCAGCAGCAACACAGGCGGAGAGCAGTACTTC
>TRBV11-3|TRBD1|NA|TRBJ2-5
CASSQGQVVETQYF
TGTGCCAGCAGCCAAGGACAGGTGGTCGAGACCCAGTACTTC
>TRBV11-3|TRBD1|few|TRBJ2-7
CASSTVLGTGLYEQYF
TGTGCCAGCAGCACAGTTTTGGGGACAGGACTCTACGAGCAGTACTTC
>TRBV19|TRBD1|NA|TRBJ2-7
CASSRSQGVDNEQYF
TGTGCCAGTAGTAGAAGCCAGGGGGTAGACAACGAGCAGTACTTC
>TRBV2|TRBD1|NA|TRBJ2-5
CASSQDRGREETQYF
TGTGCCAGCAGCCAGGACAGGGGAAGGGAGGAGACCCAGTACTTC
>TRBV9|NA|NA|TRBJ2-1
CASSFSVYNEQFF
TGTGCCAGCAGCTTTAGCGTCTACAATGAGCAGTTCTTC
>TRBV6-1|TRBD1|NA|TRBJ2-7
CASSEWGQIYEQYF
TGTGCCAGCAGTGAGTGGGGACAGATTTACGAGCAGTACTTC
>TRBV19|TRBD1|NA|TRBJ2-7
CASSISGQGAYEQYF
TGTGCCAGTAGTATATCGGGACAGGGAGCCTACGAGCAGTACTTC
>TRBV29-1|TRBD1|NA|TRBJ1-1
CSVAKQGTEAFF
TGCAGCGTTGCCAAACAGGGGACTGAAGCTTTCTTT
>TRBV7-2|NA|NA|TRBJ1-1
CASSLAVLNTEAFF
TGTGCCAGCAGCTTGGCAGTTCTGAACACTGAAGCTTTCTTT
>TRBV10-2|NA|NA|TRBJ1-1
CASSETGGTEAFF
TGCGCCAGCAGTGAAACGGGGGGCACTGAAGCTTTCTTT
>TRBV9|TRBD2|NA|TRBJ2-3
CASSVRGLAEPTDTQYF
TGTGCCAGCAGCGTCCGGGGACTAGCGGAACCCACAGATACGCAGTATTTT
>TRBV7-2|NA|NA|TRBJ2-3
CASSPGQSTDTQYF
TGTGCCAGCAGCCCTGGACAGAGCACAGATACGCAGTATTTT
>TRBV2|NA|few|TRBJ1-1
CASSEGGGRMNTEAFF
TGTGCCAGCAGTGAGGGAGGGGGGCGGATGAACACTGAAGCTTTCTTT
>TRBV7-3|TRBD1|NA|TRBJ1-1
CASSLTNRGRSTEAFF
TGTGCCAGCAGCCTTACAAACAGGGGGCGGAGCACTGAAGCTTTCTTT
>TRBV11-2|TRBD2|NA|TRBJ2-3
CASSLGAGGLTDTQYF
TGTGCCAGCAGCTTAGGTGCGGGGGGGCTAACAGATACGCAGTATTTT
>TRBV5-1|TRBD1|NA|TRBJ2-4
CASTVTGQVQDIQYF
TGCGCCAGCACCGTCACGGGACAGGTCCAGGACATTCAGTACTTC
>TRBV4-2|NA|NA|TRBJ1-2
CASSQEGRTENYGYTF
TGTGCCAGCAGCCAAGAAGGTAGAACAGAGAACTATGGCTACACCTTC
>TRBV5-5|NA|few|TRBJ1-2
CASRPQGYGYTF
TGTGCCAGCAGACCACAGGGCTATGGCTACACCTTC
>TRBV2|NA|NA|TRBJ2-5
CASNESGRRGETQYF
TGTGCCAGCAATGAGTCGGGCAGGCGGGGAGAGACCCAGTACTTC
>TRBV5-4|TRBD2|NA|TRBJ2-7
CASSLDPTSGRTYQYF
TGTGCCAGCAGCCTGGATCCGACTAGCGGGAGAACGTATCAGTACTTC
>TRBV9|NA|NA|TRBJ2-3
CASLRDSSTDTQYF
TGTGCCAGTCTCCGGGACTCCAGCACAGATACGCAGTATTTT
>TRBV4-3|NA|once|TRBJ1-3
CASSQWKGGTGNTIYF
TGCGCCAGCAGCCAATGGAAGGGAGGGACTGGAAACACCATATATTTT
>TRBV6-5|NA|NA|TRBJ1-2
CASTGQWGYGYTF
TGTGCCAGCACCGGACAGTGGGGCTATGGCTACACCTTC
>TRBV10-2|NA|NA|TRBJ2-4
CASSPRGWAKNIQYF
TGCGCCAGCAGTCCCCGAGGGTGGGCCAAAAACATTCAGTACTTC
>TRBV30|NA|few|TRBJ2-7
CAWSVAWGPYEQYF
TGTGCCTGGAGTGTTGCCTGGGGGCCCTACGAGCAGTACTTC
>TRBV28|NA|NA|TRBJ2-7
CASSLGGADTYEQYF
TGTGCCAGCAGTTTAGGGGGGGCCGATACCTACGAGCAGTACTTC
>TRBV5-4|TRBD2|NA|TRBJ2-3
CASSSGLARDTQYF
TGTGCCAGCAGCTCCGGACTAGCGAGGGATACGCAGTATTTT
>TRBV7-6|TRBD2|NA|TRBJ2-2
CASSELAPTGELFF
TGTGCCAGCAGCGAACTAGCGCCCACCGGGGAGCTGTTTTTT
>TRBV18|NA|NA|TRBJ2-6
CASSPSRGAGANVLTF
TGTGCCAGCTCACCATCGCGGGGCGCTGGGGCCAACGTCCTGACTTTC
>TRBV5-6|TRBD2|NA|TRBJ2-7
CASSLRTSGGHEQYF
TGTGCCAGCAGCTTGAGGACTAGCGGGGGCCACGAGCAGTACTTC
>TRBV28|NA|NA|TRBJ1-2
CASTPSGGGIDYGYTF
TGTGCCAGCACCCCCAGTGGCGGGGGCATCGACTATGGCTACACCTTC
>TRBV7-6|NA|NA|TRBJ1-5
CASSSESNQPQHF
TGTGCCAGCAGCTCAGAAAGCAATCAGCCCCAGCATTTT
>TRBV29-1|NA|few|TRBJ2-7
CSPWEIVGYEQYF
TGCAGCCCCTGGGAGATCGTGGGGTACGAGCAGTACTTC
>TRBV25-1|TRBD1|NA|TRBJ1-1
CASSGIPGQRSTEAFF
TGTGCCAGCAGTGGGATTCCGGGACAGAGAAGCACTGAAGCTTTCTTT
>TRBV13|TRBD1|NA|TRBJ2-1
CASRLGTGGIEQFF
TGTGCCAGCCGACTCGGGACAGGGGGTATTGAGCAGTTCTTC
>TRBV9|NA|few|TRBJ1-1
CASSGDANVAFF
TGTGCCAGCAGCGGAGATGCAAACGTTGCTTTCTTT
>TRBV11-3|TRBD1|NA|TRBJ2-7
CASSEGGTGGYEQYF
TGTGCCAGCAGCGAGGGGGGGACAGGGGGCTACGAGCAGTACTTC
>TRBV5-1|TRBD2|NA|TRBJ2-3
CASSTRGGLAVTDTQYF
TGCGCCAGCAGCACCCGCGGGGGACTAGCGGTCACAGATACGCAGTATTTT
>TRBV6-6|TRBD1|NA|TRBJ1-1
CASSPNDDRVYTEAFF
TGTGCCAGCAGTCCCAACGATGACAGGGTATATACTGAAGCTTTCTTT